The entry below gives a single T cell receptor (beta chain) sequence along with its context. The data are from a study of blood T cell repertoires in COVID-19. In the authors' workflow: By means of reference gene primer amplification, nucleated cell counts were estimated. TCRdb's table, derived via immunoSEQ multiplex PCR, lists solely in-frame clones and lacks some. The D gene and trimming were derived from the DNA, and the V and J assignments and clone size from that table. The sample has under 350,000 clones, about nine tenths seen once. The CDR3 runs to 19 residues. Per germline, CDR1 SGHRS and CDR2 YFSETQ. V dropped 5 bases and J dropped 0 bases, with 25 bases sitting between them. The study assigned cohorts using participant-reported clinical history.

This TCR was recovered from a woman aged 40-49 years who had recovered from COVID-19. V is TRBV5-1 and J is TRBJ2-3, with a tentative D call TRBD1 (5 bases). The sequenced material came from PBMCs or T cells enriched from blood (not recorded which). CDR3 nucleotides: TGCGCCAGCAGGGCCGAAGGGGCTTTCCGGAACCTAAGCACAGATACGCAGTATTTT. Translating it yields CASRAEGAFRNLSTDTQYF.